The 25 T cell receptor beta chains below all came from one sample that was sequenced in a study of T-cell reconstitution after alpha-beta-depleted transplantation in children. Construction of the TCRbeta library involved unique molecular identifiers. TCRdb re-derived calls from the PCR reads in MiXCR, one entry per CDR3 protein. The repertoire consists of some 390,000 distinct CDR3 sequences, with roughly 21% occurring once and the leading ten covering approximately 3.8%. Sequencing used PBMCs from the stem cell graft donor, obtained from the stem cell graft. The receptors derive from a human donor who donated a stem cell graft to a child with acute myeloid leukemia.

This clonotype has a handful of counts. The CDR3 DNA is TGTGCCAGCAGTTTATTTGGCGGGAGTGGGGATGAGCAGTTCTTC. The encoded protein is CASSLFGGSGDEQFF. This rearrangement joins TRBV12-3 or TRBV12-4 to TRBJ2-1; the match to TRBD2 covers 7 bases. Trimming removed 2 bases from V and 8 bases from J; junction bases left unmatched: 9. The length of the CDR3 is 15 residues.

This clonotype came up many times. This chain joins TRBV5-1 and TRBJ1-5, with D perhaps matching TRBD1 (6 bases). The V and J ends lost 0 bases and 3 bases respectively, with 10 bases between them. This CDR3 has 15 residues. CDR1 and CDR2 from the germline V gene are SGHRS and YFSETQ. CDR3: CASSLGDNNNQPQHF. The DNA of the CDR3 is TGCGCCAGCAGCTTGGGGGACAACAACAATCAGCCCCAGCATTTT.

The rearrangement joins TRBV12-3 or TRBV12-4 to TRBJ2-3; 7 positions agree with TRBD2. This CDR3 contains 16 residues. The junction had 6 bases not matched to a gene; V was cut back by 2 bases and J by 1 base. In nucleotides, the CDR3 is TGTGCCAGCAGTTTACTTCGGCTAGCGGGCACAGATACGCAGTATTTT. It yields the protein CASSLLRLAGTDTQYF.

This clonotype was seen ten or more times. The chain joins TRBV29-1 to TRBJ2-5, with D unclear. V dropped 4 bases and J dropped 3 bases, with 12 bases sitting between them. In germline, CDR1 is SQVTM, CDR2 ANQGSEA. The CDR3 consists of 13 residues. The CDR3 sequence: CSVGTRLEETQYF. The DNA of the CDR3 is TGCAGCGTTGGAACCCGGCTAGAAGAGACCCAGTACTTC.

This clonotype was picked up many times. The CDR3 loop is CASSENTGWATQYF. CDR3 coding DNA: TGTGCCAGCAGTGAAAACACAGGGTGGGCTACGCAGTATTTT. This chain links TRBV25-1 with TRBJ2-3; tentatively, D is TRBD1 (6 bases). Germline V gene sequence: CDR1 MGHDK, CDR2 SYGVNS. The V end lost 2 bases, the J end lost 8 bases, and 14 bases lay between the germline ends. The CDR3 is 14 amino acids.

A few counts support this clonotype. This sequence joins TRBV5-1 and TRBJ2-1; 14 positions match TRBD2. The CDR3 extends over 17 amino acids. CDR1 is SGHRS and CDR2 is YFSETQ in the germline V gene. V dropped 4 bases and J dropped 2; count of bases not matched to a gene: 5. The CDR3 protein is CASSGGLAGVPYNEQFF. As DNA, the CDR3 is TGCGCCAGCAGCGGGGGACTAGCGGGAGTTCCCTACAATGAGCAGTTCTTC.

This clonotype has only a few counts. This rearrangement joins TRBV25-1 to TRBJ2-7, with a tentative D call TRBD1 (6 bases). This CDR3 is built from 13 residues. V was clipped by 1 base and J by 6 bases, with 10 bases between them. The germline CDR1 and CDR2 sequences are MGHDK and SYGVNS. The CDR3 region has the DNA TGTGCCAGCAGTGAATTTAGAGGGGGCGAGCAGTACTTC. As protein: CASSEFRGGEQYF.

This sequence joins TRBV6-5 and TRBJ2-1; the match to TRBD2 covers 8 bases. In germline, CDR1 is MNHEY, CDR2 SVGAGI. J lost 3 bases, V lost 1 base, and 5 bases had no gene match. The CDR3 runs 16 residues. The CDR3 protein is CASSYLSGSYYNEQFF. Written as DNA, the CDR3 is TGTGCCAGCAGTTACTTGAGCGGGAGTTACTACAATGAGCAGTTCTTC.

This clonotype was observed at least ten times. The V call is TRBV19, the J call TRBJ2-1; TRBD2 matches 7 bases. V lost 6 bases to trimming and J lost 0 bases; unmatched junction nucleotides: 5. The CDR3 contains 15 residues. Germline V gene data show CDR1 as LNHDA and CDR2 as SQIVND (reference sequence). The DNA of the CDR3 is TGTGCCAGTAGCGGCGGGGGTAGCTCCTACAATGAGCAGTTCTTC. Translation gives CASSGGGSSYNEQFF.

This clonotype was recorded a few times. The chain carries TRBV12-3 or TRBV12-4 and TRBJ1-1, with D unclear. The CDR3 sequence is 12 residues long. Deletions cut 8 bases from V and 1 base from J, with 8 bases between. CDR3 sequence reads: CASSGWNTEAFF. The DNA of the CDR3 is TGTGCCAGCTCCGGATGGAACACTGAAGCTTTCTTT.

The chain uses TRBV24-1 and TRBJ1-5, with 9 bases lining up with TRBD1. Germline CDR1 reads KGHDR; CDR2 reads SFDVKD. The CDR3 is 15 amino acids. The J segment lost 3 bases and the V segment lost 6 bases, leaving 5 bases of the junction unmatched. The CDR3 sequence: CATSPGQGNNQPQHF. CDR3 bases: TGTGCCACCAGTCCGGGACAGGGTAACAATCAGCCCCAGCATTTT.

This clonotype was counted only a few times. The CDR3 nucleotides read TGTGCCAGCAGACCCGGGACATCTTACACTGAAGCTTTCTTT. Its translation: CASRPGTSYTEAFF. The chain joins TRBV6-1 to TRBJ1-1; perhaps TRBD1 as D (6 bases). V lost 6 bases and J 3 bases, leaving 14 bases between the germline ends. This CDR3 is 14 amino acids long. Germline CDR1 is MNHNS and CDR2 is SASEGT.

This clonotype was detected a few times. V gene TRBV27 combines with J gene TRBJ2-3; D may be TRBD1 (6 bases). The germline V gene has CDR1 MNHEY and CDR2 SMNVEV (reference sequence). The CDR3 length is 15 residues. Trimming left V 6 bases short and J 2 bases short, with 15 bases between. CDR3 region: CASRGASRYTDTQYF. The CDR3 nucleotides are TGTGCCAGCAGGGGGGCCTCAAGATACACAGATACGCAGTATTTT.

This clonotype has only a few counts. The gene calls are TRBV28 and TRBJ1-1, with D possibly TRBD1 on 6 matching bases. The V gene lost 2 bases and the J gene lost 7 bases, with 14 bases spanning the gap. Germline CDR1 and CDR2: MDHEN and SYDVKM. This CDR3 has 14 residues. This chain's CDR3 is CASSLGGRHFEAFF. The CDR3 DNA follows: TGTGCCAGCAGTTTAGGGGGCAGGCACTTTGAAGCTTTCTTT.

There are many counts of this clonotype. The chain carries TRBV29-1 and TRBJ1-6; no firm D call. CDR3 length: 13 amino acids. Trimming pared 4 bases from V and 3 bases from J, leaving 7 bases between. CDR1 is SQVTM and CDR2 is ANQGSEA in the germline V gene. The CDR3 sequence: CSVGTGYNSPLHF. CDR3 in DNA: TGCAGCGTTGGAACCGGCTATAATTCACCCCTCCACTTT.

This clonotype was detected many times. The gene calls are TRBV29-1 and TRBJ2-7; 7 bases line up with TRBD1. V gave up 4 bases and J gave up 6 bases; unmatched junction bases: 9. The CDR3 has 13 amino acids. Germline assignment: CDR1 SQVTM and CDR2 ANQGSEA. CDR3 DNA sequence: TGCAGCGTTGGCGGACAGGAATTCCTCGAGCAGTACTTC. Translation gives CSVGGQEFLEQYF.

Remarks on this clonotype: With a much larger clone just one base away, this may be a read error. The chain recombines TRBV4-3 with TRBJ2-1; tentatively, D is TRBD2 (5 bases). There are 15 residues in the CDR3. CDR1 and CDR2 from the germline V gene are LGHNA and YSLEER. V was clipped by 4 bases and J by 7 bases, with 17 bases between them. The CDR3 spells CASSPKAEAKNEQFF. The CDR3 bases are TGCGCCAGCAGCCCTAAAGCGGAAGCTAAAAATGAGCAGTTCTTC.

The chain has TRBV6-5 and TRBJ2-5, with TRBD1 identical over 10 bases. Trimming removed 4 bases from V and 4 bases from J; junction bases left unmatched: 6. This CDR3 comprises 15 residues. Germline V gene sequence: CDR1 MNHEY, CDR2 SVGAGI. This CDR3 is CASSSQTGGGETQYF. The CDR3 region has the DNA TGTGCCAGCAGTTCCCAGACAGGGGGCGGAGAGACCCAGTACTTC.

This clonotype was observed at least ten times. The V call is TRBV6-2 or TRBV6-3, the J call TRBJ2-4; D may be TRBD2 (6 bases). CDR1 and CDR2 (germline): MNHEY, SVGEGT. The CDR3 covers 12 residues. Between the trimmed V and J ends, which lost 5 bases and 7 bases, there was a span of 9 bases. DNA of the CDR3: TGTGCCAGCAGTGCCCGGGGGAACATTCAGTACTTC. It encodes CASSARGNIQYF.

This clonotype was recorded once. A much larger clone differs by one base, so this may be a read error. The chain has TRBV4-3 and TRBJ1-4; 7 bases align to TRBD1. From germline, CDR1 is LGHNA and CDR2 YSLEER. J was trimmed by 9 bases and V by 2 bases; bases with no gene match: 9. The CDR3 is 15 residues long. The CDR3 bases are TGCGCCAGCAGCCAAACTCTAGACAGGGAGAAAAAACTGTTTTTT. As protein: CASSQTLDREKKLFF.

The rearrangement uses TRBV6-1 and TRBJ1-3, with 7 bases fitting TRBD1. Germline values: CDR1 MNHNS, CDR2 SASEGT. The length of the CDR3 is 13 residues. The V gene end was trimmed by 10 bases and the J gene end by 3 bases; junction bases not matched to a gene: 6. The CDR3 protein is CATLDRLGNTIYF. Written as DNA, the CDR3 is TGTGCCACCTTGGACAGGCTTGGAAACACCATATATTTT.

With regard to this clonotype: A much larger clone lies one base from this, so it may be a read error. Without the conserved terminal phenylalanine or tryptophan, this CDR3 likely stems from a read error. The J gene is TRBJ2-3, the V gene TRBV20-1; 8 bases are a match to TRBD1. The CDR3 totals 13 residues. The V gene end was trimmed by 6 bases and the J gene end by 4 bases; junction bases not matched to a gene: 6. Germline values: CDR1 DFQATT, CDR2 SNEGSKA (reference sequence). This CDR3 reads CSARDRQADTQYV. The CDR3 DNA follows: TGCAGTGCGCGGGACAGGCAGGCAGATACGCAGTATGTT.

The chain joins TRBV28 to TRBJ1-2, with TRBD1 matching 7 bases. This CDR3 region has 15 residues. The J segment lost 4 bases and the V segment lost 7 bases, leaving 12 bases of the junction unmatched. Germline V gene lookup returns CDR1 MDHEN and CDR2 SYDVKM. CDR3 coding DNA: TGTGCCAGCACCCCAACGCCAGGGGGAGGCTATGGCTACACCTTC. It translates to CASTPTPGGGYGYTF.

This chain joins TRBV28 and TRBJ2-2; no definite D call. Between the trimmed V and J ends, which lost 3 bases and 1 base, there was a span of 12 bases. This CDR3 region has 16 residues. Germline V gene data show CDR1 as MDHEN and CDR2 as SYDVKM. The CDR3 DNA is TGTGCCAGCAGTTTCCGCGCACCACGGAACACCGGGGAGCTGTTTTTT. This encodes CASSFRAPRNTGELFF.

The rearrangement uses TRBV11-3 and TRBJ2-1; possibly TRBD1 for D (5 bases). Trimming took off 6 bases at V and 7 bases at J, with 16 bases between the two ends. This CDR3 is built from 14 residues. Germline V gives CDR1 SGHNT, CDR2 YENEEA. The CDR3 DNA reads as TGTGCCAGCAGGTCGTCTACCTCAGGGAATGAGCAGTTCTTC. As protein: CASRSSTSGNEQFF.